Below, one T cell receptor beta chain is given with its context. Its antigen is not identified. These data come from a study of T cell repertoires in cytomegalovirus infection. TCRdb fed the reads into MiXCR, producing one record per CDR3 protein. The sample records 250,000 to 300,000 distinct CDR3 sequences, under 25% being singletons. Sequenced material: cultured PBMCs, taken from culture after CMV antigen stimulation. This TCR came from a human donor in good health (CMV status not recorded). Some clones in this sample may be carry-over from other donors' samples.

The CDR3 DNA follows: TGTGCCAGCAGTTTATTCCCTCTAGCGGGAGGGAAATACGAGCAGTACTTC. Amino acid sequence: CASSLFPLAGGKYEQYF. The rearrangement joins TRBV27 to TRBJ2-7; 12 bases are a match to TRBD2. This CDR3 has 17 amino acids. Trimming took 1 base from V and 4 from J; bases not matched to a gene: 8. CDR1 and CDR2 (germline): MNHEY, SMNVEV (reference sequence).